Here is one TCR beta chain with its context. Germline V lookup: CDR1 SGHNT, CDR2 YYREEE (reference sequence). The ends lost 2 bases at V and 4 bases at J; junction bases unmatched: 4. CDR3 length: 14 amino acids. Autoimmune disease history or systemic immunosuppression excluded patients. Measured with immunoSEQ multiplex PCR; TCRdb has only the in-frame clones, and not every one. The table includes roughly 80,000 clones, about 92% detected once. The sample comes from a study of OX40 agonist ivuxolimab in advanced cancers. The chain links TRBV5-4 to TRBJ2-7; 9 bases match TRBD1. The sequenced sample was CD4+ or CD8+ T cells sorted from blood, obtained in a trial of the OX40 agonist ivuxolimab. The sequence was collected from an adult with an advanced solid tumor such as melanoma, head and neck, liver or kidney cancer. This CDR3 reads CASSFGTGNYEQYF. For the CDR3, the DNA is TGTGCCAGCAGCTTCGGGACAGGGAATTACGAGCAGTACTTC.